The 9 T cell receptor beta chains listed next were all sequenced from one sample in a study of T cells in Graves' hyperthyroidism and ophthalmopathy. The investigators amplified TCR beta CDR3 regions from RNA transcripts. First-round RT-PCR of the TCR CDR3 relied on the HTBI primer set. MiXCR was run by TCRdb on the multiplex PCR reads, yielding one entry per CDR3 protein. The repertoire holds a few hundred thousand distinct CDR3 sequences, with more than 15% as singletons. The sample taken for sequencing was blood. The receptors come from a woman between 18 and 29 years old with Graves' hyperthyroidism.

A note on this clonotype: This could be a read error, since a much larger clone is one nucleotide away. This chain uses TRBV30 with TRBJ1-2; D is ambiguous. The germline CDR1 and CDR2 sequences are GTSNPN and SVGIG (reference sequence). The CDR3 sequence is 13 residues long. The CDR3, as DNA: TGTGCCTGGAGTGCCGAGGACGGCTATGGCTACGCCTTC. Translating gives CAWSAEDGYGYAF.

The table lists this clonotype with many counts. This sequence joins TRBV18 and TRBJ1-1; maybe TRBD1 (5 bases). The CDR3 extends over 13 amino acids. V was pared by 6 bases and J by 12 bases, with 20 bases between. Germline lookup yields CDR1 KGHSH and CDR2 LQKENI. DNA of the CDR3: TGTGCCAGCTCCCCCGAGACTATGCGGGGGACTTTCTTT. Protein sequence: CASSPETMRGTFF.

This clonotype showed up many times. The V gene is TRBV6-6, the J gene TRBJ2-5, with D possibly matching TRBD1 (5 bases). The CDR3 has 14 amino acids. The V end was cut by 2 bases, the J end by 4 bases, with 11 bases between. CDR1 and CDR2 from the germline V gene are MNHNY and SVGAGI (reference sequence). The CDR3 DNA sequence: TGTGCCAGCAGTTACCGGTCCCAGGGAGAGACCCAGTACTTC. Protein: CASSYRSQGETQYF.

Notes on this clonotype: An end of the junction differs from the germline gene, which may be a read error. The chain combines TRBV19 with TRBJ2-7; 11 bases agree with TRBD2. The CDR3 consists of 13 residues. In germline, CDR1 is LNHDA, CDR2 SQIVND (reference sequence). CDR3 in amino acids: CAARTSGSDEQCF. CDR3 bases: TGTGCCGCGCGAACTAGCGGGAGCGACGAGCAGTGCTTC.

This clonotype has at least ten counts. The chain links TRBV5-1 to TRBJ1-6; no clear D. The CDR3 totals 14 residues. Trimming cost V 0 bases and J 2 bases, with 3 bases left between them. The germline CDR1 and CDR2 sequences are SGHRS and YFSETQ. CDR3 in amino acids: CASSLETYNSPLHF. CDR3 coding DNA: TGCGCCAGCAGCTTGGAGACCTATAATTCACCCCTCCACTTT. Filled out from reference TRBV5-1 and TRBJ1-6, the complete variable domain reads KAGVTQTPRYLIKTRGQQVTLSCSPISGHRSVSWYQQTPGQGLQFLFEYFSETQRNKGNFPGRFSGRQFSNSRSEMNVSTLELGDSALYLCASSLETYNSPLHFGNGTRLTVT.

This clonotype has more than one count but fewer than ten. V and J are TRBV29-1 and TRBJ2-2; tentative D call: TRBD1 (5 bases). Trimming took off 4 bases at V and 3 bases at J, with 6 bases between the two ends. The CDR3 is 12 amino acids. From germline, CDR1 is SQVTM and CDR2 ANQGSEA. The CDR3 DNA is TGCAGCGTTGGCAGGGACACCGGGGAGCTGTTTTTT. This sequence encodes CSVGRDTGELFF.

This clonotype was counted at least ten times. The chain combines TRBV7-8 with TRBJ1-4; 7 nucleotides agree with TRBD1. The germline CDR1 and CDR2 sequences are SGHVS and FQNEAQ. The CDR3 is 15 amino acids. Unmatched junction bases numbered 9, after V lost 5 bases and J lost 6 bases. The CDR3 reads CASSNHRGGDEKLFF. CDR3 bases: TGTGCCAGCAGCAACCACAGGGGAGGGGATGAAAAACTGTTTTTT.

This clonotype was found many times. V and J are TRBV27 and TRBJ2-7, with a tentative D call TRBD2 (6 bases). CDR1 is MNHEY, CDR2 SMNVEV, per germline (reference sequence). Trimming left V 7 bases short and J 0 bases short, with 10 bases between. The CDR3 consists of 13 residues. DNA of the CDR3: TGTGCCAGCACGGGGGTGAACTCCTACGAGCAGTACTTC. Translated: CASTGVNSYEQYF.

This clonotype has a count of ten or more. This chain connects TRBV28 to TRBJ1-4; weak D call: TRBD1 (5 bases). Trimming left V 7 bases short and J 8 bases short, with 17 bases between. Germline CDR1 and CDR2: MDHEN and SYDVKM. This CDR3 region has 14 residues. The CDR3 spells CASTAAGVVEKLFF. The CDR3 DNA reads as TGTGCCAGCACCGCGGCGGGGGTAGTGGAAAAACTGTTTTTT.